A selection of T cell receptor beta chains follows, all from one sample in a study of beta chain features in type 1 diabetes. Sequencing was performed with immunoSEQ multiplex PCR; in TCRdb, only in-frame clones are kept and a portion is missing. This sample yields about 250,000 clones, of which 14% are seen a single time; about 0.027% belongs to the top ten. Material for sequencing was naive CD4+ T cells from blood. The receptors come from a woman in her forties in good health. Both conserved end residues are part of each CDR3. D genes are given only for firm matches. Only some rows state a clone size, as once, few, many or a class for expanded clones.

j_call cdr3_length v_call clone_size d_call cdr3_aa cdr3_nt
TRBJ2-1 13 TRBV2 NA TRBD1 CASSPSGQPTRFF TGTGCCAGCAGCCCCTCGGGACAGCCCACCCGGTTCTTC
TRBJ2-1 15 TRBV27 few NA CASSFVRVGGNEQFF TGTGCCAGCAGTTTCGTGCGGGTGGGTGGGAATGAGCAGTTCTTC
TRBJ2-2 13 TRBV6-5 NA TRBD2 CASMAGVNGELFF TGTGCCAGCATGGCGGGGGTGAACGGGGAGCTGTTTTTT
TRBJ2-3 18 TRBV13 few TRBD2 CASSPMRRGGKGVDTQYF TGTGCCAGCAGCCCGATGAGGCGGGGGGGGAAGGGAGTGGATACGCAGTATTTT
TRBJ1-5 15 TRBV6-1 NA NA CASSEGESPNQPQHF TGTGCCAGCAGTGAAGGCGAAAGTCCCAATCAGCCCCAGCATTTT
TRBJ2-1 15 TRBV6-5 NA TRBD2 CASSLLAGGPSEQFF TGTGCCAGCAGTCTACTAGCGGGGGGGCCGAGTGAGCAGTTCTTC
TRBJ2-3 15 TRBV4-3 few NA CASSQGIGGTDTQYF TGCGCCAGCAGCCAAGGAATAGGGGGCACAGATACGCAGTATTTT
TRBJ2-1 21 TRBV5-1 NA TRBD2 CASSLGPSGGAFSSSYNEQFF TGCGCCAGCAGCTTAGGGCCTAGCGGGGGGGCCTTTTCGAGCTCCTACAATGAGCAGTTCTTC
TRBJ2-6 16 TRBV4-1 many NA CASSLPGVVGANVLTF TGCGCCAGCAGCCTTCCAGGGGTTGTGGGGGCCAACGTCCTGACTTTC
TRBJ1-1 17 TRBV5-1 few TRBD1 CASSIGQGARMNTEAFF TGCGCCAGCAGCATCGGACAGGGGGCGAGGATGAACACTGAAGCTTTCTTT
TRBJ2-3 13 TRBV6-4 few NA CASRGGFTDTQYF TGTGCCAGCAGGGGAGGTTTCACAGATACGCAGTATTTT
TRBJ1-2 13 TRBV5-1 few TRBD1 CASSVGTASGYTF TGCGCCAGCAGCGTCGGGACAGCGAGCGGCTACACCTTC
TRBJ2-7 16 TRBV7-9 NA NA CASSHLGGADTYEQYF TGTGCCAGCAGCCACTTGGGGGGGGCTGATACCTACGAGCAGTACTTC
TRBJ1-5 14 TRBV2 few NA CASSGPVGNQPQHF TGTGCCAGCAGTGGTCCAGTGGGCAATCAGCCCCAGCATTTT
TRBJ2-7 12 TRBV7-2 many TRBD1 CASSQGQGRRYF TGTGCCAGCAGCCAAGGACAGGGGCGGCGGTACTTC
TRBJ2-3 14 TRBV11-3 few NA CASSFGGVTDTQYF TGTGCCAGCAGCTTCGGGGGAGTCACAGATACGCAGTATTTT
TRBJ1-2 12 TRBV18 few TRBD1 CASSVDRVGYTF TGTGCCAGCTCAGTGGACAGGGTCGGCTACACCTTC
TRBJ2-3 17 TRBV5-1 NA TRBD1 CASSSPGQGGGTDTQYF TGCGCCAGCAGCTCACCGGGACAGGGCGGGGGCACAGATACGCAGTATTTT
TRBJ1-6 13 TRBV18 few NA CASSPEGNSPLHF TGTGCCAGCTCACCGGAGGGTAATTCACCCCTCCACTTT
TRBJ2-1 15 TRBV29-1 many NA CSVARGLSSYNEQFF TGCAGCGTTGCTCGCGGCCTGAGCTCCTACAATGAGCAGTTCTTC
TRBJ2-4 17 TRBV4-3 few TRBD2 CASSHSGLAEDKNIQYF TGCGCCAGCAGCCATTCCGGACTAGCCGAGGACAAAAACATTCAGTACTTC
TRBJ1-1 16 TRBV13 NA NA CASSLRQLGKGTEAFF TGTGCCAGCAGCCTACGACAGTTAGGGAAAGGCACTGAAGCTTTCTTT
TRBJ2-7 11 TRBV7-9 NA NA CASSPGGEQYF TGTGCCAGCAGCCCAGGTGGCGAGCAGTACTTC
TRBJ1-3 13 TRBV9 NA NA CASSRNSGNTIYF TGTGCCAGCTCCAGAAACAGTGGAAACACCATATATTTT
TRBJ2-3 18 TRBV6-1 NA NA CASSGEVGGWTSTDTQYF TGTGCCAGCAGTGGAGAGGTGGGGGGTTGGACCAGCACAGATACGCAGTATTTT
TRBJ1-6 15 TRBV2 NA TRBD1 CASSERGQGISPLHF TGTGCCAGCAGTGAACGGGGACAGGGAATTTCACCCCTCCACTTT
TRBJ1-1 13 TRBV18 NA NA CASSAVAGPEAFF TGTGCCAGCTCAGCGGTTGCAGGGCCTGAAGCTTTCTTT
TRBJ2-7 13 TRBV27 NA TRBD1 CASRTFPRDRMNF TGTGCCAGCAGGACCTTCCCCCGGGACAGAATGAACTTC
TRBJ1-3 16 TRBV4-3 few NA CASSQDVSGGGNTIYF TGCGCCAGCAGCCAAGATGTCTCCGGAGGCGGAAACACCATATATTTT
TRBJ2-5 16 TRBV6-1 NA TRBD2 CASSDAGTSGEETQYF TGTGCCAGCAGTGACGCTGGGACTAGCGGGGAAGAGACCCAGTACTTC
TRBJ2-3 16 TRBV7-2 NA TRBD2 CASSPASGGGTDTQYF TGTGCCAGCAGCCCTGCTAGCGGGGGGGGGACAGATACGCAGTATTTT
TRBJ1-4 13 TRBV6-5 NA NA CASSRTHNEKLFF TGTGCCAGCAGCCGTACTCATAATGAAAAACTGTTTTTT
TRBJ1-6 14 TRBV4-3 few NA CASSQIQGYSPLHF TGCGCCAGCAGCCAAATACAGGGTTATTCACCCCTCCACTTT
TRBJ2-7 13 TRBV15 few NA CATSRDDSYEQYF TGTGCCACCAGCAGAGATGACAGCTACGAGCAGTACTTC
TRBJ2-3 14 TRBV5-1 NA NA CASSLGLLTDTQYF TGCGCCAGCAGCTTGGGGCTTCTCACAGATACGCAGTATTTT
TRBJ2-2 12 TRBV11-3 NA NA CASSLESGELFF TGTGCCAGCAGCTTAGAGAGCGGGGAGCTGTTTTTT
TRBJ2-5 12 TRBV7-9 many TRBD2 CASGGGGETQYF TGTGCCAGCGGCGGGGGGGGAGAGACCCAGTACTTC
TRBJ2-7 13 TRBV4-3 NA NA CASSQADGLEQGF TGCGCCAGCAGCCAAGCAGACGGACTAGAACAGGGCTTC
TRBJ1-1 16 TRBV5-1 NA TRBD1 CASSTQTGTMNTEAFF TGCGCCAGCAGCACCCAGACAGGGACCATGAACACTGAAGCTTTCTTT
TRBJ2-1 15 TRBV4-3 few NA CASSPRTAGYNEQFF TGCGCCAGCAGTCCCCGGACAGCCGGATACAATGAGCAGTTCTTC
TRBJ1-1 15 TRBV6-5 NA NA CASSYSGGMNTEAFF TGTGCCAGCAGTTACTCAGGCGGTATGAACACTGAAGCTTTCTTT
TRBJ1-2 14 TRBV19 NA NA CASSHGRTFLSYTF TGTGCCAGTAGCCATGGAAGGACTTTTTTGAGCTACACCTTC